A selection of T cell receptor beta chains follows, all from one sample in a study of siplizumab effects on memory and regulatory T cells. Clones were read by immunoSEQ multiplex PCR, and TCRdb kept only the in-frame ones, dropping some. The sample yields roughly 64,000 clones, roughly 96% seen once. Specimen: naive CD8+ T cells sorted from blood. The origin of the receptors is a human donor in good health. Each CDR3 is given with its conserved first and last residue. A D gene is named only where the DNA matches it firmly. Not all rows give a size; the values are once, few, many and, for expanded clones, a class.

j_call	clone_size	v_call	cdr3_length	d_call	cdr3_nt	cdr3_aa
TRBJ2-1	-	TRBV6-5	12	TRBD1	TGTGCCAGCAGTCCGAGGGGGCGTGAGCAGTTCTTC	CASSPRGREQFF
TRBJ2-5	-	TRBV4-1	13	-	TGCGCCAGCAGCCCCAGGGGCGAAGAGACCCAGTACTTC	CASSPRGEETQYF
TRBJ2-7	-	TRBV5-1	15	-	TGCGCCAGCAGCCATGGGAGGCTAGGGATCTACGAGCAGTACTTC	CASSHGRLGIYEQYF
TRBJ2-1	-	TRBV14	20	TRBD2	TGTGCCAGCAGCCCGTCGGGGACTAGCGGGGTGATTTCTTTTTACAATGAGCAGTTCTTC	CASSPSGTSGVISFYNEQFF
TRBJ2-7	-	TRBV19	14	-	TGTGCCAGTAGTATGGCGGGGGCTTCCTACGAGCAGTACTTC	CASSMAGASYEQYF
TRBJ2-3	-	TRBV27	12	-	TGTGCCAGCAGTTTATCGGGAGATACGCAGTATTTT	CASSLSGDTQYF
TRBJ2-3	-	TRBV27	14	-	TGTGCCAGCAGTTTAAAACAATCCACAGATACGCAGTATTTT	CASSLKQSTDTQYF
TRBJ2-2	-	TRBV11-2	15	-	TGTGCCAGCAGCTCAAGGGGCTACTGGGCCGGGGAGCTGTTTTTT	CASSSRGYWAGELFF
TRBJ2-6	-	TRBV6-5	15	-	TGTGCCAGCGAAGGGTGGATCTCTGGGGCCAACGTCCTGACTTTC	CASEGWISGANVLTF
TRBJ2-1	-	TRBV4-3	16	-	TGCGCCAGCAGCCAAGACGGGGCGGTCTCCTACAATGAGCAGTTCTTC	CASSQDGAVSYNEQFF
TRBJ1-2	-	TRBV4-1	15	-	TGCGCCAGCAGCCAAGTCCCGGACGGATACTATGGCTACACCTTC	CASSQVPDGYYGYTF
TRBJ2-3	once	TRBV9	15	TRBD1	TGTGCCAGCAGCCCCTGGGGACAGGGCCCAGATACGCAGTATTTT	CASSPWGQGPDTQYF
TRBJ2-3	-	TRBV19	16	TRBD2	TGTGCCAGTAGTAGGGGCGGGGGGGCCGTGGTAGATACGCAGTATTTT	CASSRGGGAVVDTQYF
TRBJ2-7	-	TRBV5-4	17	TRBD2	TGTGCCAGCAGCCAAGAAGGACTAGCGGGGGGATACTACGAGCAGTACTTC	CASSQEGLAGGYYEQYF
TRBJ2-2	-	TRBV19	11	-	TGTGCCCTGATGGAGGCCGGGGAGCTGTTTTTT	CALMEAGELFF
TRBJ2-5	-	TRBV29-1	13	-	TGCAGCGTTGGGAGGGCAGGAGGAGAGACCCAGTACTTC	CSVGRAGGETQYF
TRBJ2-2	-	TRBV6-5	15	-	TGTGCCAGCAGTTATGGCAAGACGAACACCGGGGAGCTGTTTTTT	CASSYGKTNTGELFF
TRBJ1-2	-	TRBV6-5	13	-	TGTGCCAGCAGTTTCGGACAGCGTGCGGGCTACACCTTC	CASSFGQRAGYTF
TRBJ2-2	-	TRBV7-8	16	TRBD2	TGTGCCAGCAGCTTAGGGGCTAGCGGGTACACCGGGGAGCTGTTTTTT	CASSLGASGYTGELFF
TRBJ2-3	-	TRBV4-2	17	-	TGTGCCAGCAGCCAAGAGGTGTTGGGGGTGATGACAGATACGCAGTATTTT	CASSQEVLGVMTDTQYF
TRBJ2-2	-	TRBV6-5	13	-	TGTGCCAACCCGAGAGGGGCCGGCGGGGAGCTGTTTTTT	CANPRGAGGELFF
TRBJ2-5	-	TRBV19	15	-	TGTGCCAGTAGTAGTCCCCAGGGGCTTGGGGAGACCCAGTACTTC	CASSSPQGLGETQYF
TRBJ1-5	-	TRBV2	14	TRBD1	TGTGCCAGCAGGATAGGGGGCGGCAATCAGCCCCAGCATTTT	CASRIGGGNQPQHF
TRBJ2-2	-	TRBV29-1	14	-	TGCAGCGCAGCAGGGGACACGAACACCGGGGAGCTGTTTTTT	CSAAGDTNTGELFF
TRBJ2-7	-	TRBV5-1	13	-	TGCGCCAGCAGCCCCGACAACTCCTACGAGCAGTACTTC	CASSPDNSYEQYF
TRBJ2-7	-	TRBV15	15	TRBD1	TGTGCCACCAAACCGGGACAGGGGGCTATCTACGAGCAGTACTTC	CATKPGQGAIYEQYF
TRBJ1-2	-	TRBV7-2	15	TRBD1	TGTGCCAGCAGCTTTAACCCGACAGGGACAGATGGCTACACCTTC	CASSFNPTGTDGYTF
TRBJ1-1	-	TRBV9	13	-	TGTGCCAGCAGCGCAGGTCTGGGAACTGAAGCTTTCTTT	CASSAGLGTEAFF
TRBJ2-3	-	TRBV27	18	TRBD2	TGTGCCAGCAGTTCGGGGCGACTAGCGGGGGGGGACACAGATACGCAGTATTTT	CASSSGRLAGGDTDTQYF
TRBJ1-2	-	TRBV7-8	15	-	TGTGCCAGCAGCAGCCCCCAGGGAGGGGCCCATGGCTACACCTTC	CASSSPQGGAHGYTF
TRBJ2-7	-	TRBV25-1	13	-	TGTGCCAGCAGCTGGGGACTGGACTACGAGCAGTACTTC	CASSWGLDYEQYF
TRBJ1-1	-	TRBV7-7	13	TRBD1	TGTGCCAGCAGCCTAAGGACAGGGGAAGAAGCTTTCTTT	CASSLRTGEEAFF
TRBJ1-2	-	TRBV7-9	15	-	TGTGCCAGCAGCTTAGTGCTTGGCAGGGGCTATGGCTACACCTTC	CASSLVLGRGYGYTF